This T cell receptor (beta chain) originates from a study of CD8+ T cells in alopecia areata. Overall study findings and caveats: Mouse data revealed clearer TCR sharing than patient data did, a gap possibly tied to HLA.

Germline lookup yields CDR1 SNHLY and CDR2 FYNNEI. The CDR3 has 16 residues. The V end was cut by 0 bases, the J end by 0 bases, with 9 bases between. Extracted RNA was reverse transcribed into cDNA, the sequencing template. Clones were sequenced by immunoSEQ multiplex PCR, and TCRdb holds only the in-frame ones, with some missing. The sample yields fewer than 100,000 clones, 35% to 50% seen once. Details on this clone: What it recognizes is unknown.

The sequence was obtained from a human donor with alopecia areata. The sample comprised CD4+ T cells sorted from blood. The chain links TRBV2 to TRBJ2-1; D is possibly TRBD1 or TRBD2 (6 bases each). The CDR3 reads CASSEAGGHSYNEQFF. CDR3 sequence (DNA): TGTGCCAGCAGTGAAGCGGGGGGCCACTCCTACAATGAGCAGTTCTTC.